The clone carrying this T cell receptor beta chain showed up just a few times. What it recognizes is unknown. The entry originates in a study of T-cell memory formation after mild COVID-19. The study's findings and limits: Detection of some responders pre-infection suggested pre-existing cross-reactive memory T cells participated. The SARS-CoV-2 specificity of second-wave clones reaching peak at day 37 remained unverified.

The ends were cut back, 7 bases at V and 0 bases at J, with 22 bases in the middle. The length of the CDR3 is 17 residues. Germline values: CDR1 SQVTM, CDR2 ANQGSEA. TCRdb re-called the 5' RACE reads through MiXCR, storing one row per CDR3 protein. The sample lists 85,000 to 130,000 distinct CDR3 sequences; 15% to 20% were seen once. The clonotype was recovered from an adult woman who had mild COVID-19 (a few samples of this study predate the infection). Cell type and time point are not known. Sequencing was carried out using PBMCs or a T cell subset sorted from them (not recorded which). The chain has TRBV29-1 and TRBJ2-1, with D tentatively TRBD1 or TRBD2 (5 bases each). The CDR3 is CSADEGSRGLSYNEQFF. The CDR3, as DNA: TGCAGCGCCGATGAAGGGTCTCGGGGCCTCTCCTACAATGAGCAGTTCTTC.